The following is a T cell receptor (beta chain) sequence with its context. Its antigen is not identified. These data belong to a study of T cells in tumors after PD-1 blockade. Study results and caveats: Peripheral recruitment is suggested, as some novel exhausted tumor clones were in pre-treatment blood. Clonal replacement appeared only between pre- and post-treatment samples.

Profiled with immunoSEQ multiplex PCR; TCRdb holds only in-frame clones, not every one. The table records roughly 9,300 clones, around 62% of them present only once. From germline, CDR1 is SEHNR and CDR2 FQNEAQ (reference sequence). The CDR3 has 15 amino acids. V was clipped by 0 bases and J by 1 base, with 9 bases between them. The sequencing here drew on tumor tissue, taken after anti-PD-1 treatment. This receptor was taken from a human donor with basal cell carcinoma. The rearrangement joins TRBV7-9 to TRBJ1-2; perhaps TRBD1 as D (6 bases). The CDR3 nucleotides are TGTGCCAGCAGCTTAGCACAGGGTAATAACTATGGCTACACCTTC. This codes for CASSLAQGNNYGYTF.